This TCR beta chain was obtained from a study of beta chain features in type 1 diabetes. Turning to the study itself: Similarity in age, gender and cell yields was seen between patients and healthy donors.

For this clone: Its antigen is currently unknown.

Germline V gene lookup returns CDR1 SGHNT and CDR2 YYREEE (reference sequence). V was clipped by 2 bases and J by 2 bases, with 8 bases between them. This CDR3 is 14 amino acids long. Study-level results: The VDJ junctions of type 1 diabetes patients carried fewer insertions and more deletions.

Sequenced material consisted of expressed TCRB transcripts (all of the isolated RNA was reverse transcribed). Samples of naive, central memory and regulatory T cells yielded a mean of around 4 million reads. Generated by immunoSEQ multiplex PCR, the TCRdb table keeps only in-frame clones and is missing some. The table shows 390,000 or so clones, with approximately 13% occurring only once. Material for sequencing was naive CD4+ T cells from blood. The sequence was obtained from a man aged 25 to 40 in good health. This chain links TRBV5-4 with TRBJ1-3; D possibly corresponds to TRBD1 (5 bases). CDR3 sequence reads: CASSFDSPGNTIYF. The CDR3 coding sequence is TGTGCCAGCAGCTTTGACAGCCCTGGAAACACCATATATTTT.